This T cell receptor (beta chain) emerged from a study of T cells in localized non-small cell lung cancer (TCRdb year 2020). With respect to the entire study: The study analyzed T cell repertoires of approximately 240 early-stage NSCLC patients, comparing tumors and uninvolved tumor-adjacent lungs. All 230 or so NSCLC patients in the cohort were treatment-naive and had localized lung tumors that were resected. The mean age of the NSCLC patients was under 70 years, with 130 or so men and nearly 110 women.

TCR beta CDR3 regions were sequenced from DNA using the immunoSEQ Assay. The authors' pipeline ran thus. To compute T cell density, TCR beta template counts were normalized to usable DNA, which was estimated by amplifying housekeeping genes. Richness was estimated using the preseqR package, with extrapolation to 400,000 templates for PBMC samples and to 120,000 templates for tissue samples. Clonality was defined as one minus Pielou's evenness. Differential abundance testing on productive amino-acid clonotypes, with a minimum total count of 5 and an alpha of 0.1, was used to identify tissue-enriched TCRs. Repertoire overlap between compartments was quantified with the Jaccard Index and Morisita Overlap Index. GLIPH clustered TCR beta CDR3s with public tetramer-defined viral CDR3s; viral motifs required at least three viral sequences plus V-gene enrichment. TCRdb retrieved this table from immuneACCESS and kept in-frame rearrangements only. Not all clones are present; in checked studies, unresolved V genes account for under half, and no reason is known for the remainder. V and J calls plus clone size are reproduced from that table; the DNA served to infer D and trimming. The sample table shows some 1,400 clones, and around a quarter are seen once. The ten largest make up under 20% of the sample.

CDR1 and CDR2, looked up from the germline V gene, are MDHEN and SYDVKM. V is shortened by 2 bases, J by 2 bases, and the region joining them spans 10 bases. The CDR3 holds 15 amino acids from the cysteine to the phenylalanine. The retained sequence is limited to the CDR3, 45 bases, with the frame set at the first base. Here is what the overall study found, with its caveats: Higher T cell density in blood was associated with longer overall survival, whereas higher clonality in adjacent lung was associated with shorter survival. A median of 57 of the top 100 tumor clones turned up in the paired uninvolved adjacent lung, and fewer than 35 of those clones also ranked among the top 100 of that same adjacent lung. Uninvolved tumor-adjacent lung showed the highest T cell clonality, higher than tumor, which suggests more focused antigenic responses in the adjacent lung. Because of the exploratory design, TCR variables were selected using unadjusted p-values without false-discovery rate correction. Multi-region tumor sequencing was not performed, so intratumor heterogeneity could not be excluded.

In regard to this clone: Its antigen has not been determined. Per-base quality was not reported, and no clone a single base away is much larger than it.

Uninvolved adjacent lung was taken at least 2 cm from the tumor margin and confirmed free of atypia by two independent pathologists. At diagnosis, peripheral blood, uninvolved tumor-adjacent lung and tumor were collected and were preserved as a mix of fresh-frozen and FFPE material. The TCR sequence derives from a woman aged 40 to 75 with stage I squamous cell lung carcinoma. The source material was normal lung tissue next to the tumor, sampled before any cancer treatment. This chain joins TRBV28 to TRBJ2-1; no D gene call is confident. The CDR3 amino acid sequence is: CASSLQGNTYNEQFF. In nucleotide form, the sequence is TGTGCCAGCAGTTTACAAGGGAATACCTACAATGAGCAGTTCTTC.